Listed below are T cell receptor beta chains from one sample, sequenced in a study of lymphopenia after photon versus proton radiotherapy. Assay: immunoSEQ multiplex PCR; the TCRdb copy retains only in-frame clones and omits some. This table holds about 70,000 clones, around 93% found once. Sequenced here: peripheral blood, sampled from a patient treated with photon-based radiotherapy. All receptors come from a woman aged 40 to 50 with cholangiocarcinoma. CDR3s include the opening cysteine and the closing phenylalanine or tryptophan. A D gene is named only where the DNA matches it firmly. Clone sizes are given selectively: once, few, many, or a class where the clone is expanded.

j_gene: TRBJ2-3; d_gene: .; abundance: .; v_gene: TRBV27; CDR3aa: CASRWGARDTQYF; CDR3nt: TGTGCCTCGAGGTGGGGGGCTAGAGATACGCAGTATTTT
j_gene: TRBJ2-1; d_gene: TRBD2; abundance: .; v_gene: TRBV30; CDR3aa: CAWSVSGGHNNEQFF; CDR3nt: TGTGCCTGGAGTGTATCGGGGGGGCACAACAATGAGCAGTTCTTC
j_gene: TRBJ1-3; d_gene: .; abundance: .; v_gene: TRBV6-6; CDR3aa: CASNPQGSGNTIYF; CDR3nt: TGTGCCAGCAACCCACAGGGCTCCGGAAACACCATATATTTT
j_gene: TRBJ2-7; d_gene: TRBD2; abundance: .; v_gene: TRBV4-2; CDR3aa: CASSQDRAGSSYEQYF; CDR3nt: TGTGCCAGCAGCCAAGATCGAGCGGGAAGTTCCTACGAGCAGTACTTC
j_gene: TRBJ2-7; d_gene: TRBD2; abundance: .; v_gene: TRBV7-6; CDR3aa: CASSTGLAGTSYEQYF; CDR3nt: TGTGCCAGCAGCACAGGTTTAGCGGGGACTTCCTACGAGCAGTACTTC
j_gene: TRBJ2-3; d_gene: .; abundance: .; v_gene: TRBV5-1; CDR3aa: CASSLATYTDTQYF; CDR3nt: TGCGCCAGCAGCTTAGCAACTTACACAGATACGCAGTATTTT
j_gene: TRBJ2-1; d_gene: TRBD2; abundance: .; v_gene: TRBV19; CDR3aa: CASIGTSGGANEQFF; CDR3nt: TGTGCCAGTATTGGGACTAGCGGGGGGGCCAATGAGCAGTTCTTC
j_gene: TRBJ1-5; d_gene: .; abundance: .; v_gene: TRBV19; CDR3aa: CASTQGTRPQHF; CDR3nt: TGTGCCAGTACCCAGGGCACAAGGCCCCAGCATTTT
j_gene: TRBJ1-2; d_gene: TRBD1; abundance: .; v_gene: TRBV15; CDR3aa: CATSRSRTGEGYTF; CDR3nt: TGTGCCACCAGCAGATCCCGGACAGGGGAGGGCTACACCTTC
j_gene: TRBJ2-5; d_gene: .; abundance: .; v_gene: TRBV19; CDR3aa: CASRRGTEETQYF; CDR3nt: TGTGCCAGTAGGCGGGGGACAGAAGAGACCCAGTACTTC
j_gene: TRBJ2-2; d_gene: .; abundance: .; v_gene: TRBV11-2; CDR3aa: CASSFRELAGELFF; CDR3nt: TGTGCCAGCAGCTTTAGGGAGTTGGCCGGGGAGCTGTTTTTT
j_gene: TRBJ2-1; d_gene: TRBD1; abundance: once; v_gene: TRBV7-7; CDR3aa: CASSLGAPGQGDEQFF; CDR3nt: TGTGCTAGCAGCTTAGGGGCTCCGGGACAGGGCGATGAGCAGTTCTTC
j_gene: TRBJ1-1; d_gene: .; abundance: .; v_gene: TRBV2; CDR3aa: CASREGYRNTEAFF; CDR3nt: TGTGCCAGCAGAGAAGGGTATAGGAACACTGAAGCTTTCTTT
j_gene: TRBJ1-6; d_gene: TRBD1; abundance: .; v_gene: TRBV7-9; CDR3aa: CASSRQLTGMGSPLHF; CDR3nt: TGTGCCAGCAGCCGACAATTGACAGGGATGGGTTCACCCCTCCACTTT
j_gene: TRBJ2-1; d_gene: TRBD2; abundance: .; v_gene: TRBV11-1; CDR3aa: CASSLWLAGVGYNEQFF; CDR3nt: TGTGCCAGCAGCTTATGGTTAGCGGGAGTCGGGTACAATGAGCAGTTCTTC
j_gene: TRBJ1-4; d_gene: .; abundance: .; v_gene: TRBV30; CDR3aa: CAWRATEKEKLFF; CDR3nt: TGTGCCTGGAGGGCAACCGAGAAGGAAAAACTGTTTTTT
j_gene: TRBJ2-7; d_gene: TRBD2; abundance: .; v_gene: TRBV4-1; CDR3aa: CASSQPPWELAGGPYEQYF; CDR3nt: TGCGCCAGCAGCCAACCTCCTTGGGAATTAGCGGGGGGGCCCTACGAGCAGTACTTC
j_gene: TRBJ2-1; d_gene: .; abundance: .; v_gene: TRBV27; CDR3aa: CASSTDSFEQFF; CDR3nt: TGTGCCAGCAGTACGGACAGTTTTGAGCAGTTCTTC
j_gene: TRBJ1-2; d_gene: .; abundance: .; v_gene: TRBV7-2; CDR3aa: CASSSGLVAGYTF; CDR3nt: TGTGCCAGCAGCTCCGGGCTAGTGGCAGGCTACACCTTC
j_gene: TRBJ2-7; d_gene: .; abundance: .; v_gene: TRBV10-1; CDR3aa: CASSEPPGEQYF; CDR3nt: TGCGCCAGCAGTGAGCCCCCCGGGGAGCAGTACTTC
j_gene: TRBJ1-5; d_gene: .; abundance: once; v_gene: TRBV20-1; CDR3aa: CSAGATGPQHF; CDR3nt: TGCAGTGCCGGGGCGACAGGGCCCCAGCATTTT
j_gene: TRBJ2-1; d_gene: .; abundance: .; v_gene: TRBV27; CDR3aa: CASSRPDRHNEQFF; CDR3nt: TGTGCCAGCAGTCGCCCGGACAGACACAATGAGCAGTTCTTC
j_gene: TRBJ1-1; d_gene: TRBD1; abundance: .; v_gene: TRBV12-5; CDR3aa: CASGSPDRDGTEAFF; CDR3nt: TGTGCTAGTGGTTCACCGGACAGGGACGGCACTGAAGCTTTCTTT
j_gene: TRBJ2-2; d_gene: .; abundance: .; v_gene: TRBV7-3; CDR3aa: CASSVTESLGELFF; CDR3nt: TGTGCCAGCAGCGTAACAGAATCCCTCGGGGAGCTGTTTTTT
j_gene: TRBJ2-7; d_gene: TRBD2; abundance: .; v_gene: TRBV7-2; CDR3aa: CASSSRGGYEQYF; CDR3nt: TGTGCCAGCAGCTCGCGCGGGGGCTACGAGCAGTACTTC
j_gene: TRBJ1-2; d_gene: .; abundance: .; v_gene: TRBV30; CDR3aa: CGLLGRAGGYTF; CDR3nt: TGTGGCCTACTTGGGAGGGCGGGTGGCTACACCTTC
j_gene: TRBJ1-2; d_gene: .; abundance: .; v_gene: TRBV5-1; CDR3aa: CASSPSPRVAVYGYTF; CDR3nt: TGCGCCAGCAGTCCCTCCCCTAGGGTCGCTGTCTATGGCTACACCTTC
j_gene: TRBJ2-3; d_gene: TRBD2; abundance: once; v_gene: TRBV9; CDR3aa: CASSGLATPTQYF; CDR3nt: TGTGCCAGCAGCGGACTAGCTACCCCTACGCAGTATTTT
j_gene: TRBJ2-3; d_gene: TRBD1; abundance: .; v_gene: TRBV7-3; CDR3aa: CASSLEGAWEDTQYF; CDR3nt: TGTGCCAGCAGCTTAGAGGGGGCTTGGGAAGATACGCAGTATTTT
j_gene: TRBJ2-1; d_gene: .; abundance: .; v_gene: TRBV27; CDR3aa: CASSFGAGAYNEQFF; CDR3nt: TGTGCCAGCAGTTTTGGCGCCGGAGCCTACAATGAGCAGTTCTTC
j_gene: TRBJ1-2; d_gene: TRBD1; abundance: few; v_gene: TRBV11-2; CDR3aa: CASSLRPGTDYGYTF; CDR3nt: TGTGCCAGCAGCTTACGCCCCGGGACAGACTATGGCTACACCTTC
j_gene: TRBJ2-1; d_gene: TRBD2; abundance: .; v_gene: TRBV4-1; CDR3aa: CASSQGLAGNEQFF; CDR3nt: TGCGCCAGCAGCCAGGGACTAGCGGGAAATGAGCAGTTCTTC
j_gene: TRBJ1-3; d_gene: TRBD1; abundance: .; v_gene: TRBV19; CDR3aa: CASIDRARGSSFSGNTIYF; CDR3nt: TGTGCCAGTATCGATCGGGCCAGGGGGTCCAGCTTCTCTGGAAACACCATATATTTT